This T cell receptor beta chain was found in a study of cytomegalovirus exposure and HLA in healthy donors. The wider study: Among approximately 400 genotyped donors, around 81% fell in the Caucasian-associated ancestry cluster.

Germline CDR1 reads KGHSH; CDR2 reads LQKENI. The CDR3 is 13 residues long. Trimming cost V 6 bases and J 3 bases, with 11 bases left between them. General study results and limits: Per a prior analysis, the majority of TCR beta V segments were productive roughly 87% or roughly 30% of the time. It was assumed in the presence/absence analyses that sequencing depth was roughly uniform across donors.

In regard to this clone: The target antigen is unknown.

In the PCR, 60 Vbeta and 13 Jbeta primers were used. The table came from immunoSEQ multiplex PCR; TCRdb's copy has only in-frame clones and leaves some out. Of approximately 170,000 clones in the sample, 81% are singletons; the top ten hold 1% to 1.5%. The origin of this receptor is a man aged 45 to 65 in good health and CMV-seropositive. Material: PBMCs. The chain recombines TRBV18 with TRBJ1-2, with D unclear. CDR3 amino acids: CASSHGSDYGYTF. CDR3 bases: TGTGCCAGCTCCCACGGGTCCGACTATGGCTACACCTTC.